This record looks at one T cell receptor beta chain sequence and its context. Method: immunoSEQ multiplex PCR; TCRdb's copy keeps in-frame clones and lacks some. The sample consists of roughly 2.6 million clones, 90% to 95% of them appearing once. CDR3 length: 16 residues. In germline, CDR1 is SGHRS, CDR2 YFSETQ. Germline trimming cut 6 bases from V and 5 bases from J; bases unmatched to any gene: 16. The record originates from a study of shared clonotypes between healthy human individuals. Study donors comprised healthy, HIV-negative adults devoid of recent acute infection or vaccination. The clonotype was recovered from a man aged 18 to 30 in good health. V and J are TRBV5-1 and TRBJ2-5; 7 nucleotides agree with TRBD2. The sample comprised naive CD4+ T cells sorted from blood. Subset described: CD45RA+ positively selected. For the CDR3, the DNA is TGCGCCAGCACCGAACTCGGGACTACCAACGGGGAGACCCAGTACTTC. As protein: CASTELGTTNGETQYF.